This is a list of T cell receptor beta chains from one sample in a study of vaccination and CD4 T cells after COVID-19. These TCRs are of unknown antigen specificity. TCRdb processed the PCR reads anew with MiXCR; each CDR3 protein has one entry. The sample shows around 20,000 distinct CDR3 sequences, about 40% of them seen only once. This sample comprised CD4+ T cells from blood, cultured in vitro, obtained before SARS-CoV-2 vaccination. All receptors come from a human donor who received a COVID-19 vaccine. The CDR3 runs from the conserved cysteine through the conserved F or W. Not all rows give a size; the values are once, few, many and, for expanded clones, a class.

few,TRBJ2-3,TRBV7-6,CASSLSRTDTQYF
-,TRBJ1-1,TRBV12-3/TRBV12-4,CASSFRGRWGRNTEAFF
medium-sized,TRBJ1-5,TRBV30,CAWSSGFGQPQHF
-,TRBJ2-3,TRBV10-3,CATRGGPGTDTQYF
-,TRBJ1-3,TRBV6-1,CASKAPGSGNTIYF
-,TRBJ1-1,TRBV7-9,CASSLDSRGTEAFF
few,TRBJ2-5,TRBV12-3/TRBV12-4,CASSLGRGETQYF
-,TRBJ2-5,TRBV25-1,CASSDWGGYGKRKETQYF
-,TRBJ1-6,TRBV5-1,CASSLEGNEDSPLHF
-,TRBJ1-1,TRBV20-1,CRVTAGTEAFF
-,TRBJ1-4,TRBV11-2,CASSLGTGFGEKLFF
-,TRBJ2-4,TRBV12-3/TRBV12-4,CASSPVRSFQNIQYF
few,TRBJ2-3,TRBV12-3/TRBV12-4,CASRDSSGGASRPDTQYF
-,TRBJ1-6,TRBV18,CASSPLGQGNVFSDKPLHF
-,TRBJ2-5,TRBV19,CASSIGVRQTQYF
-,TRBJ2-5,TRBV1,CTSSQEQIAGIEETQYF
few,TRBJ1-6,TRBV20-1,CSARGDRDHSPLHF
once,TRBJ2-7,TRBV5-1,CASSAGQARLNYEQYF
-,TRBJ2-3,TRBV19,CASTTGTGSGTDTQYF